This T cell receptor (beta chain) came from a study of shared clonotypes between healthy human individuals. About this clone: The target antigen is unknown.

Data came from immunoSEQ multiplex PCR; TCRdb stores just in-frame clones and leaves some out. The sample shows a few million clones, about 92% of them seen only once. Broader study findings: Among non-shared clonotypes, generation probabilities were lower than among those shared by all four donors.

Trimming took 6 bases from V and 7 from J, leaving 9 bases between them. This CDR3 region has 12 residues. Germline loops: CDR1 MDHEN, CDR2 SYDVKM. All donors qualified as healthy HIV-negative adults and had experienced no recent acute infections or vaccinations. It was into CD45RA+ naive and CD45RA-negative memory subsets that the CD4+ cells were split. The genes are TRBV28 and TRBJ2-2; D remains ambiguous. Sequencing was performed on naive CD4+ T cells sorted from blood. Subset specified: CD45RA+ positively selected. The source of this sequence is a young man in good health. CDR3 region: CASRTPGGELFF. Here the CDR3 DNA reads TGTGCCAGCAGGACCCCGGGCGGGGAGCTGTTTTTT.